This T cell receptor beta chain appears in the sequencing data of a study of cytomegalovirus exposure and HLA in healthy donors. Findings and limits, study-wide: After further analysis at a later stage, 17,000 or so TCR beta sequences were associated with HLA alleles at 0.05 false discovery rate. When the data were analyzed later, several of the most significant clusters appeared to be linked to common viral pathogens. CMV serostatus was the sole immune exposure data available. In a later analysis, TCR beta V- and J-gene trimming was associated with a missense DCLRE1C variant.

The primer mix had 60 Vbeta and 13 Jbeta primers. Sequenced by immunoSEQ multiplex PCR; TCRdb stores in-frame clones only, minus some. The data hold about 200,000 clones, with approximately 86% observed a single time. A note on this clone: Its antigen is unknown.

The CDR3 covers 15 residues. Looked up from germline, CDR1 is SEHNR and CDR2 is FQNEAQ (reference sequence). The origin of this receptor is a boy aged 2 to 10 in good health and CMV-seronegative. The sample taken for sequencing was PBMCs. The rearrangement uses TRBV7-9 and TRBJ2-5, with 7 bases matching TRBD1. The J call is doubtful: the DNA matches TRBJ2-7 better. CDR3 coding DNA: TGTGCCAGCAGCTTAAAAACGGGACAGTTCTACGAGCAGTACTTC. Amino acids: CASSLKTGQFYEQYF.